This T cell receptor beta chain originates from a study of metastatic and nonmetastatic thyroid tumors. For the study at large: Repertoire data that came from the blood and tumor or nodule tissue of malignant and benign thyroid patients were compared.

Trimming took 5 bases from V and 3 from J, leaving 10 bases between them. This CDR3 region has 13 residues. The germline gives CDR1 SEHNR, CDR2 FQNEAQ (reference sequence). All patients reached thyroid surgery having received no treatment beforehand. From the PCR reads, TCRdb re-called clones with MiXCR. The sample includes 5,400 or so clones, about two fifths seen only once; the top ten take 30% to 40%. Specimen: adjacent normal tissue. The TCR was taken from a female donor with papillary thyroid cancer or a benign thyroid nodule (not recorded which). Some clones in this sample may be carry-over from other donors' samples. The chain is built from TRBV7-9 and TRBJ2-5; perhaps TRBD1 as D (5 bases). The CDR3 DNA is TGTGCCAGCAGCCGGACATCCGAAGAGACCCAGTACTTC. This translates into CASSRTSEETQYF.